This TCR beta chain comes out of a study of human T cells and chemical hapten exposure. As for time point: patch test 2, 6 weeks after DPC sensitization. As to treatment: therapeutic diphenylcyclopropenone sensitization with weekly scalp DPC. The authors' total RNA extraction used unfractionated whole blood. A note on this clonotype: No antigen is known for it.

Findings of the study overall: TCRs at high frequency, those above 1 in 1000, did not change with DPC sensitization. Alopecia affected the donors, so their immune response may differ from healthy people's.

V was trimmed by 7 bases and J by 3 bases, leaving 15 bases between them. This CDR3 spans 15 amino acids. Looked up from germline, CDR1 is MNHEY and CDR2 is SVGAGI. The study used a library that attached unique molecular identifiers to individual cDNA molecules. TCRdb analysed the RACE reads with MiXCR anew, one entry per CDR3 protein. This sample has about 84,000 distinct CDR3 sequences, with more than 9% found just once. This TCR derives from a woman aged 45 to 65 with alopecia areata. Some clones in this sample may be carry-over from other donors' samples. The starting material was whole blood, obtained in connection with sensitization to the hapten diphenylcyclopropenone (DPC). V and J are TRBV6-5 and TRBJ2-2; D is perhaps TRBD2 (7 bases). This chain's CDR3 is CASNTGGMDTGELFF. CDR3 DNA: TGTGCCAGCAACACGGGGGGCATGGACACCGGGGAGCTGTTTTTT.